These T cell receptor beta chains were read from a single sample in a study of cytomegalovirus exposure and HLA in healthy donors. Assay: immunoSEQ multiplex PCR; the TCRdb copy retains only in-frame clones and omits some. This table holds over 85,000 clones, 70% to 90% found once. The sequenced sample consisted of PBMCs. The receptors originated from a man aged 35 to 55 in good health and CMV-seronegative. Each CDR3 is given with its conserved first and last residue. Fields, in order: V gene, J gene, clone size, D gene, CDR3 protein, CDR3 DNA. A D gene is named only where the DNA matches it firmly. Not every row has a clone size; where given, it reads once, few, many or a size class.

>TRBV14|TRBJ2-3|-|-
CASSQESNTDTQYF
TGTGCCAGCAGCCAAGAATCCAACACAGATACGCAGTATTTT
>TRBV9|TRBJ1-1|-|TRBD1
CASSADRGNTEAFF
TGTGCCAGCAGCGCCGACAGGGGGAACACTGAAGCTTTCTTT
>TRBV18|TRBJ1-6|-|-
CASSPGVGGSGHNSPLHF
TGTGCCAGCTCACCAGGGGTAGGAGGGTCCGGTCACAATTCACCCCTCCACTTT
>TRBV7-9|TRBJ2-7|-|-
CASRGQNEQYF
TGTGCCAGCAGGGGGCAGAACGAGCAGTACTTC
>TRBV6-5|TRBJ1-1|few|-
CASSYGGVRTEAFF
TGTGCCAGCAGTTACGGCGGGGTAAGGACTGAAGCTTTCTTT
>TRBV11-3|TRBJ1-1|-|TRBD1
CASSLTRQGRNTEAFF
TGTGCCAGCAGCTTAACCCGACAGGGGCGGAACACTGAAGCTTTCTTT
>TRBV6-5|TRBJ1-4|-|TRBD1
CASSYSGTGDEKLFF
TGTGCCAGCAGTTACTCCGGGACAGGGGACGAAAAACTGTTTTTT
>TRBV5-4|TRBJ2-7|-|TRBD2
CASSGGLAGFEEQYF
TGTGCCAGCAGCGGGGGACTAGCGGGGTTTGAAGAGCAGTACTTC
>TRBV19|TRBJ1-3|-|-
CASSPYALSGNTIYF
TGTGCCAGTAGTCCCTATGCCCTCTCTGGAAACACCATATATTTT
>TRBV28|TRBJ1-2|-|-
CASSFRGFYGYTF
TGTGCCAGCAGTTTCAGAGGATTCTATGGCTACACCTTC
>TRBV6-5|TRBJ2-7|-|-
CASRRGMSYEQYF
TGTGCCAGCCGGAGAGGGATGTCCTACGAGCAGTACTTC
>TRBV4-3|TRBJ1-6|few|TRBD1
CASSRGTGNSPLHF
TGCGCCAGCAGCCGCGGGACAGGAAATTCACCCCTCCACTTT
>TRBV5-1|TRBJ1-5|-|TRBD1
CASSRGPGQPQHF
TGCGCCAGCAGTAGGGGGCCGGGCCAGCCCCAGCATTTT
>TRBV7-2|TRBJ2-5|-|TRBD2
CASSFPRSGGETQYF
TGTGCCAGCAGCTTTCCCCGAAGCGGGGGTGAGACCCAGTACTTC
>TRBV19|TRBJ2-1|-|TRBD1
CASSRDRPSGEQFF
TGTGCCAGTAGTCGGGACAGACCATCGGGTGAGCAGTTCTTC
>TRBV5-4|TRBJ2-2|once|TRBD1
CASRDSLNTGELFF
TGTGCCAGCCGGGACAGCCTGAACACCGGGGAGCTGTTTTTT
>TRBV11-3|TRBJ2-5|-|TRBD2
CASSLVAGGLETQYF
TGTGCCAGCAGCTTAGTGGCGGGGGGGCTCGAGACCCAGTACTTC
>TRBV5-1|TRBJ1-2|-|TRBD1
CASSPTGAQTGNYGYTF
TGCGCCAGCAGCCCGACAGGGGCGCAGACGGGTAACTATGGCTACACCTTC
>TRBV6-5|TRBJ2-3|-|TRBD1
CASSYVQGPDTQYF
TGTGCCAGCAGTTACGTACAGGGGCCAGATACGCAGTATTTT
>TRBV7-2|TRBJ1-1|-|-
CASSRLVPEAFF
TGTGCCAGCAGCCGTCTCGTCCCTGAAGCTTTCTTT
>TRBV7-3|TRBJ2-5|-|TRBD2
CASSPSGGALETQYF
TGTGCCAGCAGCCCTAGCGGGGGGGCCTTGGAGACCCAGTACTTC
>TRBV9|TRBJ1-3|-|TRBD1
CASSVGGQGVGNTIYF
TGTGCCAGCAGCGTAGGAGGACAGGGAGTAGGAAACACCATATATTTT
>TRBV6-5|TRBJ1-4|-|-
CASSYSRTVGEKLFF
TGTGCCAGCAGTTACTCGAGGACAGTCGGTGAAAAACTGTTTTTT
>TRBV6-6|TRBJ2-4|-|-
CASSTQTGGAKNIQYF
TGTGCCAGCAGTACCCAGACAGGTGGAGCCAAAAACATTCAGTACTTC
>TRBV7-2|TRBJ1-1|-|-
CASTPEEGLRTEAFF
TGTGCCAGCACCCCGGAGGAAGGTCTTAGGACTGAAGCTTTCTTT
>TRBV7-8|TRBJ2-1|-|TRBD1
CASSFRTGYNEQFF
TGTGCCAGCAGCTTCCGGACAGGCTACAATGAGCAGTTCTTC
>TRBV2|TRBJ1-5|-|-
CASRSRDSNNQPQHF
TGTGCCAGCAGGTCAAGAGACAGTAACAATCAGCCCCAGCATTTT
>TRBV5-4|TRBJ2-7|-|TRBD1
CASSIQGSKYEQYF
TGTGCCAGCAGCATACAGGGGAGCAAGTACGAGCAGTACTTC
>TRBV25-1|TRBJ2-1|-|-
CASSGILFRATYNEQFF
TGTGCCAGCAGTGGTATCTTGTTCAGGGCCACCTACAATGAGCAGTTCTTC
>TRBV7-7|TRBJ2-3|-|-
CASSLGEASDTQYF
TGTGCCAGCAGCTTAGGAGAGGCGTCAGATACGCAGTATTTT
>TRBV6-5|TRBJ1-1|-|-
CASSPTSGARGAFF
TGTGCCAGCAGTCCAACTTCGGGAGCGCGGGGAGCTTTCTTT
>TRBV2|TRBJ2-1|-|-
CASREGGPSNEQFF
TGTGCCAGCAGGGAGGGGGGGCCGAGTAATGAGCAGTTCTTC
>TRBV30|TRBJ1-4|-|-
CAWSVLEGRRSTNEKLFF
TGTGCCTGGAGTGTACTGGAGGGACGCCGTTCAACTAATGAAAAACTGTTTTTT
>TRBV19|TRBJ1-2|-|TRBD1
CASSGDRDGYTF
TGTGCCAGTAGTGGGGACAGGGACGGCTACACCTTC
>TRBV9|TRBJ1-1|-|-
CASSVGGPAPAFF
TGTGCCAGCAGCGTAGGGGGGCCGGCCCCAGCTTTCTTT
>TRBV6-1|TRBJ1-5|-|-
CASRGAFGNQPQHF
TGTGCCAGCAGAGGGGCTTTCGGCAATCAGCCCCAGCATTTT
>TRBV6-5|TRBJ1-4|-|-
CASGPQGFKEKLFF
TGTGCCAGCGGGCCCCAGGGGTTTAAGGAAAAACTGTTTTTT
>TRBV28|TRBJ1-6|-|-
CASIFGTGNSPLHF
TGTGCCAGCATATTCGGTACGGGTAATTCACCCCTCCACTTT
>TRBV7-9|TRBJ2-3|-|TRBD1
CASSGDRSTDTQYF
TGTGCCAGCAGTGGGGACAGGAGCACAGATACGCAGTATTTT
>TRBV6-4|TRBJ1-2|-|-
CASSDLAARSPYTF
TGTGCCAGCAGTGACTTGGCGGCTCGGTCTCCCTACACCTTC